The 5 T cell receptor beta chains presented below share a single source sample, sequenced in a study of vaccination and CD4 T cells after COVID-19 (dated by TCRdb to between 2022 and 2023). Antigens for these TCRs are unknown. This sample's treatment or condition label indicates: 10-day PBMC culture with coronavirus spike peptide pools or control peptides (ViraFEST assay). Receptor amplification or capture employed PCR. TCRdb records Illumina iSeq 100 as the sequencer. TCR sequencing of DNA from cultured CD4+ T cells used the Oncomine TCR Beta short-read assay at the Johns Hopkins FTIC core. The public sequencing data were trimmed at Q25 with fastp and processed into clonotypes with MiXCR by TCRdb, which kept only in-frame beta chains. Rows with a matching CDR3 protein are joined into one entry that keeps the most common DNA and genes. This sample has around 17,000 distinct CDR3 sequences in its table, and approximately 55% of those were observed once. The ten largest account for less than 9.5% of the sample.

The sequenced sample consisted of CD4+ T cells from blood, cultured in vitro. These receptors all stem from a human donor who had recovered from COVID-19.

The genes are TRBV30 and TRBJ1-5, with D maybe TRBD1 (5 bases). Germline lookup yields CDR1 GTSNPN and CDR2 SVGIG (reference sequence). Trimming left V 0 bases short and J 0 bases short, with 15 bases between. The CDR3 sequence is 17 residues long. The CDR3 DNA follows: TGTGCCTGGAGTGTATCGAGGACACCCTATAGCAATCAGCCCCAGCATTTT. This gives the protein CAWSVSRTPYSNQPQHF.

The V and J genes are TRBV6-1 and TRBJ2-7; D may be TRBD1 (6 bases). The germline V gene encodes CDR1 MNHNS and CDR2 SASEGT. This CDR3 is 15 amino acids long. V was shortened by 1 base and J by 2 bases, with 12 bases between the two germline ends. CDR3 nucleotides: TGTGCCAGCAGTGAAGTGCCCCAGGGGACCTACGAGCAGTACTTC. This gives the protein CASSEVPQGTYEQYF.

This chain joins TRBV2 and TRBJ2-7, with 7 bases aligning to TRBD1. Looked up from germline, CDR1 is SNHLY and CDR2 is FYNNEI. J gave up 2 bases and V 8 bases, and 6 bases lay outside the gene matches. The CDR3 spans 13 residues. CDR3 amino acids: CASESDRAYEQYF. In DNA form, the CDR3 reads TGTGCCAGCGAATCCGACAGGGCCTACGAGCAGTACTTC.

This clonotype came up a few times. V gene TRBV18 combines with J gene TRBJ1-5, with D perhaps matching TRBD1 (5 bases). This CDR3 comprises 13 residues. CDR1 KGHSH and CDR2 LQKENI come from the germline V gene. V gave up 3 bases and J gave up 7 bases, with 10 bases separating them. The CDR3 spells CASSPSREQPQHF. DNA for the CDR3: TGTGCCAGCTCACCCTCCAGGGAACAGCCCCAGCATTTT.

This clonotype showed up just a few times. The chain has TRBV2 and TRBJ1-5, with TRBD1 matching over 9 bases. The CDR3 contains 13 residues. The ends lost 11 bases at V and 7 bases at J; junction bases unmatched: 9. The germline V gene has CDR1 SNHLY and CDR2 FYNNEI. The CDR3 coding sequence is TGTGCCGGAGGGACAGGGAGAAACCAGCCCCAGCATTTT. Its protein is CAGGTGRNQPQHF.